The next 20 T cell receptor beta chains were all read from a single sample in a study of blood T cell repertoires in COVID-19 (dated by TCRdb to 2018 to 2021). Library preparation employed the immunoSEQ multiplex PCR assay. TCRdb provides this immuneACCESS table in a form limited to in-frame rearrangements. Some clones are lacking; in checked studies, under half of them reflect an unresolved V gene, and why the rest are absent is not known. For this sample there are around 210,000 clones; roughly 85% appear just once. The ten largest clones represent around 5.5% of the sample. Sequencing input: peripheral blood. These receptors all stem from a man aged 45-65 years with COVID-19, enrolled during active disease.

The rearrangement links TRBV6-6 to TRBJ2-1; 7 nucleotides line up with TRBD2. Germline V lookup: CDR1 MNHNY, CDR2 SVGAGI (reference sequence). With V trimmed by 11 bases and J by 3 bases, 1 base remained unmatched. This CDR3 region has 11 residues. The CDR3 DNA follows: TGTGCCGGCGGGAGCTACAATGAGCAGTTCTTC. Amino acid sequence: CAGGSYNEQFF.

V usage is TRBV6-5 and J usage is TRBJ2-5; a weak D match, TRBD1 (5 bases). The ends were cut back, 0 bases at V and 2 bases at J, with 13 bases in the middle. CDR1 and CDR2 (germline): MNHEY, SVGAGI. The CDR3 length is 16 residues. CDR3 loop: CASSYSGRATQETQYF. The CDR3 bases are TGTGCCAGCAGTTACTCGGGCAGGGCCACACAAGAGACCCAGTACTTC.

The rearrangement joins TRBV7-9 to TRBJ2-7, with TRBD1 matching 10 bases. This CDR3 has 14 amino acids. J lost 7 bases, V lost 7 bases, and 10 bases had no gene match. Germline CDR1 reads SEHNR; CDR2 reads FQNEAQ (reference sequence). The CDR3 coding sequence is TGTGCCAGCACCCAATCCGGGACAGGGGAAGAGCAGTACTTC. The encoded protein is CASTQSGTGEEQYF. The full variable domain, completed using reference TRBV7-9 and TRBJ2-7, is DTGVSQNPRHKITKRGQNVTFRCDPISEHNRLYWYRQTLGQGPEFLTYFQNEAQLEKSRLLSDRFSAERPKGSFSTLEIQRTEQGDSAMYLCASTQSGTGEEQYFGPGTRLTVT.

In DNA form, the CDR3 reads TGTGCCAGCAGCTTGGCTAGCCCCATTCGCACAGATACGCAGTATTTT. This gives the protein CASSLASPIRTDTQYF. The chain employs TRBV5-6 and TRBJ2-3; D perhaps matches TRBD2 (5 bases). The germline V and J ends were trimmed by 0 bases and 1 base, with 12 bases remaining between them. The CDR3 contains 16 residues. From germline, CDR1 is SGHDT and CDR2 YYEEEE.

This chain connects TRBV3-1 (or the pseudogene TRBV3-2) to TRBJ1-6; possible D gene TRBD1, 6 bases. The V gene's germline CDR1 is LGHDT and CDR2 YNNKEL (reference sequence). Trimming removed 1 base at V and 4 bases at J, with 11 bases between. The CDR3 loop spans 16 amino acids. CDR3 loop: CASSQGGRFYNSPLHF. The CDR3 nucleotides are TGTGCCAGCAGCCAAGGGGGGCGGTTTTATAATTCACCCCTCCACTTT.

This clone was counted between two and nine times. This chain links TRBV4-1 with TRBJ1-6, with TRBD1 identical over 7 bases. Trimming at V came to 3 bases and at J to 6 bases, leaving 5 bases not matched to a gene. Germline V gene sequence: CDR1 MGHRA, CDR2 YSYEKL. The CDR3 is made up of 15 amino acids. CDR3 nucleotide sequence: TGCGCCAGCAGCCACCAATGGGACAGTAATTCACCCCTCCACTTT. It translates to CASSHQWDSNSPLHF.

The chain combines TRBV18 with TRBJ2-3; D gene uncertain. Trimming cost V 4 bases and J 2 bases, with 13 bases left between them. Germline V lookup: CDR1 KGHSH, CDR2 LQKENI. The CDR3 extends over 15 amino acids. CDR3 residues: CASSHYPYNTDTQYF. The DNA of the CDR3 is TGTGCCAGCTCACATTATCCGTACAACACAGATACGCAGTATTTT.

This chain joins TRBV28 and TRBJ1-1, with 9 nucleotides matching TRBD1. Germline V gives CDR1 MDHEN, CDR2 SYDVKM. Trimming removed 4 bases from V and 7 bases from J; junction bases left unmatched: 13. CDR3 length: 16 amino acids. The CDR3 sequence is CASSSQGQGKSDEAFF. The CDR3 region has the DNA TGTGCCAGCAGTTCCCAAGGACAGGGGAAGTCTGATGAAGCTTTCTTT.

This chain connects TRBV5-1 to TRBJ1-1, with 8 bases matching TRBD1. The junction had 11 bases not matched to a gene; V was cut back by 2 bases and J by 5 bases. The CDR3 is 16 amino acids. In germline, CDR1 is SGHRS, CDR2 YFSETQ. The CDR3 DNA is TGCGCCAGCAGCTTCGGACAGGGCTTTGGGGGAACTGAAGCTTTCTTT. Its translation is CASSFGQGFGGTEAFF.

The chain joins TRBV7-6 to TRBJ2-3; 12 bases map to TRBD2. CDR3 size: 18 residues. Germline-derived CDR1 and CDR2 are SGHVS and FNYEAQ. The junction had 7 bases not matched to a gene; V was cut back by 3 bases and J by 0 bases. The CDR3 here is CASSFPTSGGLSTDTQYF. CDR3 nucleotides: TGTGCCAGCAGCTTCCCGACTAGCGGGGGCCTAAGCACAGATACGCAGTATTTT.

The chain joins TRBV13 to TRBJ2-7, with 10 bases fitting TRBD1. Germline CDR1 PRHDT, CDR2 FYEKMQ (reference sequence). Trimming removed 4 bases from V and 4 bases from J; junction bases left unmatched: 7. This CDR3 is 15 amino acids long. The CDR3 here is CASSSTGDRGYEQYF. DNA for the CDR3: TGTGCCAGCAGCTCCACCGGGGACAGGGGTTACGAGCAGTACTTC.

The chain carries TRBV5-1 and TRBJ1-1; D is possibly TRBD1 (5 bases). V gave up 3 bases and J gave up 2 bases, with 8 bases separating them. This CDR3 region has 13 residues. Germline lookup yields CDR1 SGHRS and CDR2 YFSETQ. CDR3 DNA: TGCGCCAGCAGCTCTCAGGGTAACACTGAAGCTTTCTTT. Its translation: CASSSQGNTEAFF.

This clone was counted once. This sequence joins TRBV18 and TRBJ1-5; D unclear. In germline, CDR1 is KGHSH, CDR2 LQKENI. There are 14 residues in the CDR3. The V end was cut by 6 bases, the J end by 0 bases, with 9 bases between. CDR3 in DNA: TGTGCCAGCTCCCCGGGTAGTAGCAATCAGCCCCAGCATTTT. Amino acid sequence: CASSPGSSNQPQHF.

J is TRBJ2-7 and V is TRBV7-6; weak D call: TRBD1 (6 bases). From germline, CDR1 is SGHVS and CDR2 FNYEAQ. The length of the CDR3 is 12 residues. V was clipped by 1 base and J by 6 bases, with 7 bases between them. CDR3 DNA: TGTGCCAGCAGCTTAGGAGGGGGCGAGCAGTACTTC. This codes for CASSLGGGEQYF.

This clone has just one count. The chain uses TRBV2 and TRBJ1-2; D remains unclear. The V gene lost 4 bases and the J gene lost 4 bases, with 7 bases spanning the gap. This CDR3 spans 12 amino acids. CDR1 and CDR2 from the germline V gene are SNHLY and FYNNEI. The CDR3 loop is CASSGGFYGYTF. CDR3 sequence (DNA): TGTGCCAGCAGTGGAGGTTTCTATGGCTACACCTTC.

The chain has TRBV7-8 and TRBJ2-7; maybe TRBD2 (6 bases). From germline, CDR1 is SGHVS and CDR2 FQNEAQ. This CDR3 spans 14 amino acids. V gave up 8 bases and J gave up 3 bases, with 17 bases separating them. The CDR3, as DNA: TGTGCCAGCTGCCCGTTCGGGAGTGACTACGAGCAGTACTTC. It yields the protein CASCPFGSDYEQYF.

The rearrangement joins TRBV12-3 or TRBV12-4 to TRBJ1-2; a weak D match, TRBD1 (5 bases). V was trimmed by 1 base and J by 5 bases, leaving 8 bases between them. This CDR3 region has 13 residues. The CDR3 loop is CASSLGTKYGYTF. In DNA form, the CDR3 reads TGTGCCAGCAGTTTAGGGACAAAGTATGGCTACACCTTC.

This chain joins TRBV5-1 and TRBJ2-1, with D maybe TRBD1 (6 bases). This CDR3 region has 19 residues. Per the germline V gene, CDR1 is SGHRS and CDR2 is YFSETQ. V lost 2 bases to trimming and J lost 0 bases, with 21 bases between them. Here the CDR3 DNA reads TGCGCCAGCAGCTTCCCCAGTAGGGGGTCCCTAAGCTCCTACAATGAGCAGTTCTTC. Translated: CASSFPSRGSLSSYNEQFF.

The chain has TRBV28 and TRBJ1-1; the D gene is possibly TRBD1 (6 bases). Germline CDR1 reads MDHEN; CDR2 reads SYDVKM. The CDR3 spans 18 residues. With 2 bases removed from V and 0 bases from J, the gap between germline ends came to 19 bases. The CDR3 loop is CASSLGGLGTPMNTEAFF. Written as DNA, the CDR3 is TGTGCCAGCAGTTTAGGGGGCTTAGGAACCCCAATGAACACTGAAGCTTTCTTT.

CDR3 residues: CASTSGQGDREQYF. CDR3 in DNA: TGTGCCAGTACATCGGGACAGGGCGATCGCGAGCAGTACTTC. This rearrangement joins TRBV19 to TRBJ2-7; 9 nucleotides agree with TRBD1. Per the germline V gene, CDR1 is LNHDA and CDR2 is SQIVND (reference sequence). V lost 7 bases to trimming and J lost 6 bases; unmatched junction nucleotides: 10. This CDR3 is 14 amino acids long.